This TCR beta chain is drawn from a study of human T cells and chemical hapten exposure. Study in general: Application of 0.01% DPC to the upper back was done by patch test, with a reading at 6 days. Notes on the study in general: Patch test score was positively correlated with the counts of PT1 expanded TCRs. Expanded TCRs were compared with controls, and the expanded TCRs formed significantly more large CDR3 similarity clusters.

In TCRdb, the RACE reads were re-called with MiXCR into one record per CDR3 protein. The sample carries roughly 38,000 distinct CDR3 sequences, about 7.6% recorded once. This clonotype was picked up a small number of times. Antigen specificity is unknown. Time point described: pre-sensitization, week 0. The treatment is: therapeutic diphenylcyclopropenone sensitization with weekly scalp DPC. Germline V gene sequence: CDR1 SGHRS, CDR2 YFSETQ. The CDR3 contains 16 residues. After removal of 4 bases from V and 2 bases from J, the junction contained 11 bases not matched to a gene. Source: whole blood, taken in connection with sensitization to the hapten diphenylcyclopropenone (DPC). The chain couples TRBV5-1 to TRBJ2-7; 8 bases align to TRBD1. This receptor was taken from a woman between 45 and 60 years old with alopecia areata. Some clones in this sample may be carry-over from other donors' samples. The CDR3 region is CASSQGRGLTTYEQYF. The CDR3 DNA reads as TGCGCCAGCAGCCAGGGCAGGGGGCTTACAACCTACGAGCAGTACTTC.